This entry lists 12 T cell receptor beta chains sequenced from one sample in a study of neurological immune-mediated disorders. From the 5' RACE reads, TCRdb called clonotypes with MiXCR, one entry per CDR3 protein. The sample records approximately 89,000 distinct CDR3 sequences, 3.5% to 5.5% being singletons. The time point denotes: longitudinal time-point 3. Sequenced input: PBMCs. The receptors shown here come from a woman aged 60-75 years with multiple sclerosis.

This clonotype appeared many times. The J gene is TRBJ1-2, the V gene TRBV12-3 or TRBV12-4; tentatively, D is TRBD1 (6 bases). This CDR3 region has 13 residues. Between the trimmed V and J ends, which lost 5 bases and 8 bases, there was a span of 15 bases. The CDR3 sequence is CASSLGGSAGYTF. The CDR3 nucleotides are TGTGCCAGCAGTCTCGGGGGCTCAGCCGGCTACACCTTC.

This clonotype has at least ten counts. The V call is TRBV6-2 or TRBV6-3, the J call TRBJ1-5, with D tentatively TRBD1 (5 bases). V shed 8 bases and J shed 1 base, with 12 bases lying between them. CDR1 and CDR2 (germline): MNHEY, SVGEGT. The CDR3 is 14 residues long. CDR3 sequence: CASLSNRSNQPQHF. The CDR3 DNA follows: TGTGCCAGCCTATCCAACAGGAGCAATCAGCCCCAGCATTTT.

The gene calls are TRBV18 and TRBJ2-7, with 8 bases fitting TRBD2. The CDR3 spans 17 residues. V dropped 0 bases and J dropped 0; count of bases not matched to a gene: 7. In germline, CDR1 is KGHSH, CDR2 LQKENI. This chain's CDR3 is CASSPPGGGRISYEQYF. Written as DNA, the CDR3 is TGTGCCAGCTCACCACCCGGGGGGGGCCGGATCTCCTACGAGCAGTACTTC.

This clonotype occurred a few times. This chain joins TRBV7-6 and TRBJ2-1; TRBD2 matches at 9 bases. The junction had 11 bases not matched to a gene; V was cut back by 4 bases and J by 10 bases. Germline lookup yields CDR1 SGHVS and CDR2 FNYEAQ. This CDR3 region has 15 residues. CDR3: CASSSQNLAGQEQFF. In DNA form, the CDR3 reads TGTGCCAGCAGCTCACAAAACCTAGCGGGGCAGGAGCAGTTCTTC.

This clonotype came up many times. CDR3 amino acids: CSVSGGWNGYTF. The CDR3 bases are TGCAGTGTCTCAGGGGGCTGGAATGGCTACACCTTC. The chain has TRBV20-1 and TRBJ1-2; 8 positions match TRBD1. The CDR3 is 12 residues long. The trim removed 7 bases at V and 6 bases at J, leaving 7 bases unmatched. Looked up from germline, CDR1 is DFQATT and CDR2 is SNEGSKA (reference sequence).

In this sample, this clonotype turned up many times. The CDR3 region has the DNA TGTGCCAGCAATGCGGGACTAGCGAGGGAGACCCAGTACTTC. Amino acids: CASNAGLARETQYF. The chain couples TRBV2 to TRBJ2-5, with 10 bases identical to TRBD2. The CDR3 runs to 14 residues. Per germline, CDR1 SNHLY and CDR2 FYNNEI. The V segment lost 7 bases and the J segment 5 bases; nucleotides outside the gene matches: 7.

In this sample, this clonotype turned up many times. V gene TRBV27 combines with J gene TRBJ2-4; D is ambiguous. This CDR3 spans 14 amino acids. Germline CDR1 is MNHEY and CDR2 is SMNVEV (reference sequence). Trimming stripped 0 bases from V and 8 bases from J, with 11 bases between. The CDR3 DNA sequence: TGTGCCAGCAGTTTATCGAGGATACGGGACATTCAGTACTTC. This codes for CASSLSRIRDIQYF.

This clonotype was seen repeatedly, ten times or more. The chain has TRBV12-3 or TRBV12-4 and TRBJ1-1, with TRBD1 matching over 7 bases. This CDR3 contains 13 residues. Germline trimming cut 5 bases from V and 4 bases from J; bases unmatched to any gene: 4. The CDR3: CASSIDRATEAFF. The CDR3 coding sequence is TGTGCCAGCAGTATAGACAGGGCCACTGAAGCTTTCTTT.

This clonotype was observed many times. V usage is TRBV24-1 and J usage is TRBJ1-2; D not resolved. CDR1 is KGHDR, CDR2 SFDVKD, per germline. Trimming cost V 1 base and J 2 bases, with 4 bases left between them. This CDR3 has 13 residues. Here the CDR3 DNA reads TGTGCCACCAGTGATTTAAACAACTATGGCTACACCTTC. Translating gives CATSDLNNYGYTF.

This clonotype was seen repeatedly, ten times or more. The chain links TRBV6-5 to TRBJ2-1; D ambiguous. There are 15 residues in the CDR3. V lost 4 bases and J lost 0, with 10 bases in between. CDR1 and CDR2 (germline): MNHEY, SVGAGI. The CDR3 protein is CASSSLGYSYNEQFF. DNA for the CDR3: TGTGCCAGCAGTTCCCTCGGTTACTCCTACAATGAGCAGTTCTTC.

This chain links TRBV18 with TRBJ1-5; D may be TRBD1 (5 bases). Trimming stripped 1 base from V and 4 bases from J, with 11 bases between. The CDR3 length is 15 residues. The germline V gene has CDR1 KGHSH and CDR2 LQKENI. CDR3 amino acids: CASSPLGQGNQPQHF. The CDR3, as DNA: TGTGCCAGCTCACCACTCGGCCAGGGAAATCAGCCCCAGCATTTT. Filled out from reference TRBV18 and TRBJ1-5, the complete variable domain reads NAGVMQNPRHLVRRRGQEARLRCSPMKGHSHVYWYRQLPEEGLKFMVYLQKENIIDESGMPKERFSAEFPKEGPSILRIQQVVRGDSAAYFCASSPLGQGNQPQHFGDGTRLSIL.

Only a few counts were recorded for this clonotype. In DNA form, the CDR3 reads TGTGCCAGCAGGCAAACTAGCGGGGGGCGGCAGTTCTTC. As protein: CASRQTSGGRQFF. This rearrangement joins TRBV7-8 to TRBJ2-1, with 12 bases fitting TRBD2. After removal of 6 bases from V and 12 bases from J, the junction contained 6 bases not matched to a gene. Per the germline V gene, CDR1 is SGHVS and CDR2 is FQNEAQ. This CDR3 has 13 residues.